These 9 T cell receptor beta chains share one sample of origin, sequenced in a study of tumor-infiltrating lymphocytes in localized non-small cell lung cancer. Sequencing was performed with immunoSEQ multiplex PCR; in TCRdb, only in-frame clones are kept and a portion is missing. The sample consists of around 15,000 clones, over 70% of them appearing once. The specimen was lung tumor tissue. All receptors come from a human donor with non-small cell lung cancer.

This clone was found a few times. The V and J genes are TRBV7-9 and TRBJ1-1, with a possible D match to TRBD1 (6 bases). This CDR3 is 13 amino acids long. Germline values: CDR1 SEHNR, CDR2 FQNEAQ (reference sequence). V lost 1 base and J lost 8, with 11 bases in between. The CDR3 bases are TGTGCCAGCAGCTTAGATCCCGGGACAGAAGCTTTCTTT. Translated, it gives CASSLDPGTEAFF.

CDR3 region: CASSSGGGYGYTF. The CDR3 bases are TGTGCCAGCAGTTCGGGGGGGGGCTATGGCTACACCTTC. This chain connects TRBV6-5 to TRBJ1-2, with D possibly being TRBD1 (5 bases). CDR1 is MNHEY, CDR2 SVGAGI, per germline. The CDR3 runs to 13 residues. V gave up 4 bases and J gave up 4 bases, with 10 bases separating them.

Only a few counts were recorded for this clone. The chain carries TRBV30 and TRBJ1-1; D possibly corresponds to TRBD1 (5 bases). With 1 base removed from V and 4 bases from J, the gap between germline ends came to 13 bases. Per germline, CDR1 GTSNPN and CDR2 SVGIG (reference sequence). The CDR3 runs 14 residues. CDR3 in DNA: TGTGCCTGGAGTGGGGGCGCTTGGGGCACTGAAGCTTTCTTT. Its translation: CAWSGGAWGTEAFF.

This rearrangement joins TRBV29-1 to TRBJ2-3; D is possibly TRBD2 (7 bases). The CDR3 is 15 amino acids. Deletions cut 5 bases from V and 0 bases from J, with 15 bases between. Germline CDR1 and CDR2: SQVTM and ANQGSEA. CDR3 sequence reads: CSVSRGGTSTDTQYF. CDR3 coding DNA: TGCAGCGTTTCTAGGGGGGGGACTAGCACAGATACGCAGTATTTT.

The CDR3 DNA follows: TGTGCCAGAAGCATTCCGCTAGCAGGAGATACGCAGTATTTT. This codes for CARSIPLAGDTQYF. The V gene is TRBV5-3, the J gene TRBJ2-3; weak D call: TRBD2 (5 bases). TRBV5-3 counts as an open reading frame of uncertain function. V lost 4 bases and J lost 5, with 14 bases in between. The CDR3 consists of 14 residues.

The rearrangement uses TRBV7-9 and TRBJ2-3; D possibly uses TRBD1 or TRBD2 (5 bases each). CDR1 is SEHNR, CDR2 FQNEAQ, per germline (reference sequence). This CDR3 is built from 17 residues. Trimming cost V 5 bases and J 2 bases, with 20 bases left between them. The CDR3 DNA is TGTGCCAGCAGCCTTAGCCCGAGGGGTCCCTTCACAGATACGCAGTATTTT. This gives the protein CASSLSPRGPFTDTQYF.

CDR3 DNA sequence: TGTGCCAGCAGTGAGGGGGGAGGGGGCCCATTGGGAAGCCAAGAGACCCAGTACTTC. It encodes CASSEGGGGPLGSQETQYF. J is TRBJ2-5 and V is TRBV6-1; D tentatively fits TRBD1 or TRBD2 (7 bases each). CDR1 is MNHNS, CDR2 SASEGT, per germline. V lost 3 bases to trimming and J lost 1 base, with 24 bases between them. CDR3 length: 19 residues.

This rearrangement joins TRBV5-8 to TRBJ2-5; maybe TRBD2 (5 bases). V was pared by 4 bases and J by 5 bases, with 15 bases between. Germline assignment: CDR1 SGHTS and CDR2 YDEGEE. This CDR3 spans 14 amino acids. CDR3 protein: CASSKDLRGETQYF. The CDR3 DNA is TGTGCCAGCAGCAAGGACCTCAGAGGGGAGACCCAGTACTTC.

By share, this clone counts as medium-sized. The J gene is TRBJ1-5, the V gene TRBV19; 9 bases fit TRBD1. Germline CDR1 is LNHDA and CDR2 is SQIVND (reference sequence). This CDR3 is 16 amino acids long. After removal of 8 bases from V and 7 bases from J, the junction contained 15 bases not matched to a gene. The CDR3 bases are TGTGCCAGTGGGGGGACAGGGTCGGGGCACAGCCAGCCCCAGCATTTT. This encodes CASGGTGSGHSQPQHF.